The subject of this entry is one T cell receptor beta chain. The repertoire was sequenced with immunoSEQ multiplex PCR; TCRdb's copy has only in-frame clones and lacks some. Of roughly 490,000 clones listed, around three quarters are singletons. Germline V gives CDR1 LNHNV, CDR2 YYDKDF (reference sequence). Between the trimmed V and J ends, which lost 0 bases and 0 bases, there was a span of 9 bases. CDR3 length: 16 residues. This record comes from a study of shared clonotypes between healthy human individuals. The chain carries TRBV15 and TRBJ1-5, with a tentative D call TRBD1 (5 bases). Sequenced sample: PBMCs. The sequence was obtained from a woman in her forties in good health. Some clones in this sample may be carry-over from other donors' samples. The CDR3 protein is CATSRDRQYSNQPQHF. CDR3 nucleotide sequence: TGTGCCACCAGCAGAGACCGACAGTATAGCAATCAGCCCCAGCATTTT.